This T cell receptor beta chain was sequenced during a study of blood T cell repertoires in COVID-19. Assay used: immunoSEQ multiplex PCR; TCRdb lists only in-frame clones, some missing. The profile shows roughly 200,000 clones, about three quarters of them singletons. In this sample, this clone turned up a few times. V was clipped by 4 bases and J by 5 bases; unmatched bases: 10. CDR1 is SGHRS, CDR2 YFSETQ, per germline. The CDR3 covers 16 residues. Source material: peripheral blood. This chain connects TRBV5-1 to TRBJ2-2; 8 bases agree with TRBD1. The receptor's source is a woman between 45 and 65 years old with active or convalescent COVID-19. The CDR3 here is CASSRMDRVGTGELFF. Written as DNA, the CDR3 is TGCGCCAGCAGCCGGATGGACAGGGTAGGAACCGGGGAGCTGTTTTTT.